This TCR beta chain appears in the sequencing data of a study of cytomegalovirus exposure and HLA in healthy donors (dated 2017 in TCRdb). Broadly, across the study: According to a later analysis, one platform produced both the 110 or so validation repertoires and the 550 to 800 repertoires of the first cohort. The aim of the study was to test whether cataloging public T cell receptors could identify signatures of past pathogen exposure. Besides the first cohort of 500 to 700 subjects, a separate validation cohort made up of over 100 different subjects was used. To predict cytomegalovirus infection status, the study combined high-throughput TCR immunosequencing, statistical association of individual TCRs with disease status, and machine learning.

Separate from the roughly 650-subject first cohort, the validation cohort of more than 90 subjects was the group to which the donors belonged. About this clone itself: Its antigen has not been determined. No much larger clone is present one base from it, and per-base qualities are unavailable.

Results and caveats for the whole study, not just this receptor: In a later analysis, TCRs clustered in the first cohort were found to also tend to co-occur in the roughly 130 validation repertoires, with 90% to 95% of cluster scores above 0. While some public TCRs were present in many individuals, most TCR sequences turned up only very rarely across donors. The classifier was reported to diagnose cytomegalovirus status with high specificity and sensitivity in both the original cohort and the validation cohort. A later analysis had no HLA typing for the validation cohort, so co-occurrence there was scored across all 110 or so repertoires. The authors suggested that the approach could potentially be generalized to other disease states and immunological phenotypes. In vitro tests confirmed that a few of the cytomegalovirus-associated TCR beta chains recognize cytomegalovirus antigens. The study gave a list of roughly 150 TCR beta chains associated with cytomegalovirus.

Trimming removed 4 bases from V and 10 bases from J; the gene matches leave 15 bases unexplained. From the cysteine through the phenylalanine, the CDR3 covers 17 amino acids. Solely the CDR3 DNA is kept, with 51 bases framed from the first base. As encoded in the germline V gene (reference sequence), CDR1 is MNHEY while CDR2 is SMNVEV. The library was made by the immunoSEQ multiplex PCR assay. On the study's bioinformatics: A statistical classification framework was built to diagnose cytomegalovirus status from the catalog of TCR beta chain sequences. TCRdb obtained this table from immuneACCESS and retained in-frame rearrangements with V and J assigned. These tables miss some clones; where compared with another copy, unresolved V genes account for less than half of the shortfall, and the remainder is unexplained. Clone size and the V and J calls come from that table; the DNA yielded D and trimming. The sample includes over 200,000 clones, with about 86% observed a single time. Of the sample, around 3% is held by the ten largest clones.

Sequenced input: PBMCs. The clonotype comes from a woman aged 18-35 years in good health and CMV-seronegative. The chain uses TRBV27 and TRBJ2-1, with 11 bases aligning to TRBD2. The CDR3 here reads CASSSFGLGLAEPEQFF. The nucleotide sequence is given as TGTGCCAGCAGTTCTTTCGGGTTGGGACTAGCGGAACCGGAGCAGTTCTTC.